Presented here are 25 T cell receptor beta chains from one specimen sequenced in a study of blood T cell repertoires in COVID-19 (dated by TCRdb to 2020 to 2022). Library prep was done by the immunoSEQ multiplex PCR assay. This immuneACCESS table, as held by TCRdb, lists in-frame sequences with V and J called but not all clones. Of the missing ones, under half trace to an unresolved V gene in checked studies; the others have no known cause. This sample comprises 45,000 to 55,000 clones, about 79% of them detected only once. Approximately 10% of the sample comes from the top ten. The sample consisted of peripheral blood. The source of these receptors is a man older than 75 with COVID-19, enrolled during active disease.

This sequence joins TRBV19 and TRBJ2-1; D might be TRBD1 (5 bases). The germline V gene has CDR1 LNHDA and CDR2 SQIVND (reference sequence). The CDR3 is 13 residues long. Deletions cut 8 bases from V and 4 bases from J, with 12 bases between. DNA of the CDR3: TGTGCCAGTGCGGACAAACCGTACAATGAGCAGTTCTTC. This sequence encodes CASADKPYNEQFF.

The chain carries TRBV7-2 and TRBJ1-2; 7 bases match TRBD1. Germline CDR1 reads SGHTA; CDR2 reads FQGNSA. This CDR3 has 13 amino acids. V was pared by 4 bases and J by 7 bases, with 6 bases of the junction left unmatched. CDR3 in amino acids: CASSSGQRVGYTF. DNA of the CDR3: TGTGCCAGCAGCTCGGGACAGAGGGTTGGCTACACCTTC.

This clone was picked up one time. The chain couples TRBV28 to TRBJ1-4; the D gene is possibly TRBD1 (5 bases). The CDR3 extends over 14 amino acids. Germline values: CDR1 MDHEN, CDR2 SYDVKM. V lost 3 bases and J lost 4, with 9 bases in between. CDR3 sequence (DNA): TGTGCCAGCAGTTTGGCCAGGGATAATGAAAAACTGTTTTTT. This sequence encodes CASSLARDNEKLFF. Based on the CDR3 plus reference TRBV28 and TRBJ1-4, the full variable domain is DVKVTQSSRYLVKRTGEKVFLECVQDMDHENMFWYRQDPGLGLRLIYFSYDVKMKEKGDIPEGYSVSREKKERFSLILESASTNQTSMYLCASSLARDNEKLFFGSGTQLSVL.

The chain has TRBV19 and TRBJ2-3; 8 bases line up with TRBD2. Looked up from germline, CDR1 is LNHDA and CDR2 is SQIVND (reference sequence). V was pared by 6 bases and J by 0 bases, with 5 bases of the junction left unmatched. The CDR3 has 15 residues. The CDR3 region is CASSLGGASTDTQYF. CDR3 coding DNA: TGTGCCAGTAGCCTCGGGGGGGCTAGCACAGATACGCAGTATTTT.

The rearrangement uses TRBV7-8 and TRBJ2-2, with D perhaps TRBD2 (6 bases). This CDR3 comprises 14 residues. The germline V gene encodes CDR1 SGHVS and CDR2 FQNEAQ. This CDR3 is CAGRRDPSTGELFF. The CDR3 DNA is TGTGCTGGGAGGCGAGACCCTAGCACCGGGGAGCTGTTTTTT.

V is TRBV11-3 and J is TRBJ1-1; 8 nucleotides agree with TRBD1. Trimming cost V 6 bases and J 5 bases; bases outside gene matches: 8. Germline assignment: CDR1 SGHNT and CDR2 YENEEA. The CDR3 is 14 residues long. In nucleotides, the CDR3 is TGTGCCAGCAGTGACAGGGGTAAGGTGACTGAAGCTTTCTTT. It translates to CASSDRGKVTEAFF.

This chain joins TRBV7-2 and TRBJ1-2; possible D gene TRBD1, 6 bases. V was trimmed by 0 bases and J by 1 base, leaving 15 bases between them. CDR3 length equals 17 residues. Germline CDR1 is SGHTA and CDR2 is FQGNSA. CDR3 protein: CASSLAAMDSLNYGYTF. DNA for the CDR3: TGTGCCAGCAGCTTAGCGGCGATGGACAGCCTTAACTATGGCTACACCTTC.

This clone was seen more than once but under ten times. V usage is TRBV7-9 and J usage is TRBJ1-4; 7 nucleotides agree with TRBD1. V dropped 5 bases and J dropped 8; count of bases not matched to a gene: 11. In germline, CDR1 is SEHNR, CDR2 FQNEAQ (reference sequence). The CDR3 length is 15 residues. The CDR3 nucleotides are TGTGCCAGCAGCCAGATACAGGGGACCCCCGAAAAACTGTTTTTT. Translated: CASSQIQGTPEKLFF. Together with reference TRBV7-9 and TRBJ1-4, the CDR3 gives the full variable domain: DTGVSQNPRHKITKRGQNVTFRCDPISEHNRLYWYRQTLGQGPEFLTYFQNEAQLEKSRLLSDRFSAERPKGSFSTLEIQRTEQGDSAMYLCASSQIQGTPEKLFFGSGTQLSVL.

This chain joins TRBV27 and TRBJ1-5; no reliable D call. Germline values: CDR1 MNHEY, CDR2 SMNVEV (reference sequence). This CDR3 has 15 amino acids. The germline V and J ends were trimmed by 2 bases and 3 bases, with 11 bases remaining between them. CDR3 in DNA: TGTGCCAGCAGTTTAGTGGTCGGGGACAATCAGCCCCAGCATTTT. The encoded protein is CASSLVVGDNQPQHF.

V gene TRBV3-1 (or the pseudogene TRBV3-2) combines with J gene TRBJ2-1, with D maybe TRBD2 (6 bases). Per the germline V gene, CDR1 is LGHDT and CDR2 is YNNKEL (reference sequence). The V end lost 3 bases, the J end lost 3 bases, and 15 bases lay between the germline ends. CDR3 length: 16 residues. The CDR3 nucleotides are TGTGCCAGCAGCCACAAAGCGGGTACCCTCTACAATGAGCAGTTCTTC. It translates to CASSHKAGTLYNEQFF.

This chain links TRBV18 with TRBJ2-1; possibly TRBD2 for D (5 bases). Trimming took off 2 bases at V and 10 bases at J, with 9 bases between the two ends. This CDR3 has 12 residues. The germline CDR1 and CDR2 sequences are KGHSH and LQKENI. The CDR3 bases are TGTGCCAGCTCACCAGAGGGTAGCGAGCAGTTCTTC. Protein sequence: CASSPEGSEQFF.

The chain links TRBV24-1 to TRBJ2-1, with a weak D call TRBD2 (6 bases). CDR1 and CDR2 from the germline V gene are KGHDR and SFDVKD. CDR3 length equals 16 residues. Trimming took 3 bases from V and 6 from J, leaving 17 bases between them. CDR3 protein: CATSDLGGGNSNEQFF. CDR3 DNA sequence: TGTGCCACCAGTGATCTGGGCGGCGGGAATTCCAATGAGCAGTTCTTC.

The genes are TRBV7-2 and TRBJ1-1; D uncertain. CDR1 is SGHTA, CDR2 FQGNSA, per germline. The CDR3 has 15 amino acids. The ends were cut back, 5 bases at V and 0 bases at J, with 13 bases in the middle. CDR3 nucleotides: TGTGCCAGCAGCATCGCGACAAAACTGAACACTGAAGCTTTCTTT. It codes for CASSIATKLNTEAFF. The whole variable domain, remainder taken from reference TRBV7-2 and TRBJ1-1, is GAGVSQSPSNKVTEKGKDVELRCDPISGHTALYWYRQSLGQGLEFLIYFQGNSAPDKSGLPSDRFSAERTGGSVSTLTIQRTQQEDSAVYLCASSIATKLNTEAFFGQGTRLTVV.

V usage is TRBV27 and J usage is TRBJ1-1, with TRBD1 matching over 8 bases. J was trimmed by 6 bases and V by 5 bases; bases with no gene match: 5. The CDR3 covers 13 residues. Germline-derived CDR1 and CDR2 are MNHEY and SMNVEV (reference sequence). The CDR3 coding sequence is TGTGCCAGCAGTCTGGACAGGGCGGCTGAAGCTTTCTTT. As protein: CASSLDRAAEAFF.

The V and J genes are TRBV7-7 and TRBJ2-2; 10 bases are shared with TRBD2. The CDR3 sequence is 16 residues long. Germline V gene data show CDR1 as SSHAT and CDR2 as FNYEAQ (reference sequence). V lost 5 bases and J lost 5; bases outside the gene matches: 8. CDR3: CASSRLAGVQTGELFF. CDR3 DNA sequence: TGTGCCAGCAGCCGGCTAGCGGGAGTACAGACCGGGGAGCTGTTTTTT.

The chain links TRBV10-3 to TRBJ1-1; D is undetermined. Trimming left V 3 bases short and J 1 base short, with 9 bases between. CDR3 length equals 14 residues. The germline gives CDR1 ENHRY, CDR2 SYGVKD. This CDR3 reads CAISDSQANTEAFF. Here the CDR3 DNA reads TGTGCCATCAGTGATAGCCAAGCGAACACTGAAGCTTTCTTT.

This chain joins TRBV6-5 and TRBJ2-5; perhaps TRBD2 as D (7 bases). Per the germline V gene, CDR1 is MNHEY and CDR2 is SVGAGI. The CDR3 loop spans 14 amino acids. V was shortened by 7 bases and J by 5 bases, with 17 bases between the two germline ends. This CDR3 reads CASTQAGAGETQYF. CDR3 sequence (DNA): TGTGCCAGCACCCAGGCGGGGGCGGGTGAGACCCAGTACTTC.

This chain links TRBV5-1 with TRBJ2-3; 7 bases agree with TRBD1. After removal of 0 bases from V and 0 bases from J, the junction contained 1 base not matched to a gene. The germline CDR1 and CDR2 sequences are SGHRS and YFSETQ. CDR3 size: 15 residues. DNA for the CDR3: TGCGCCAGCAGCTTGGGACAGGGCAGCACAGATACGCAGTATTTT. This gives the protein CASSLGQGSTDTQYF.

This clone was detected a few times. V gene TRBV28 combines with J gene TRBJ1-4, with a tentative D call TRBD1 (6 bases). V lost 6 bases to trimming and J lost 8 bases, with 19 bases between them. Germline V gene lookup returns CDR1 MDHEN and CDR2 SYDVKM. CDR3 length: 15 residues. CDR3 sequence: CASRPIQGFREKLFF. CDR3 bases: TGTGCCAGCAGACCGATACAGGGTTTCCGAGAAAAACTGTTTTTT.

The chain couples TRBV27 to TRBJ1-5; 7 bases fit TRBD1. The ends lost 2 bases at V and 0 bases at J; junction bases unmatched: 7. This CDR3 is 17 amino acids long. Germline assignment: CDR1 MNHEY and CDR2 SMNVEV (reference sequence). CDR3 in amino acids: CASSLRGLAYSNQPQHF. The CDR3 coding sequence is TGTGCCAGCAGTTTAAGGGGGCTCGCCTATAGCAATCAGCCCCAGCATTTT.

The gene calls are TRBV30 and TRBJ1-1; TRBD1 is a possible D gene (6 bases). CDR1 and CDR2 from the germline V gene are GTSNPN and SVGIG (reference sequence). Trimming took 0 bases from V and 6 from J, leaving 11 bases between them. The CDR3 loop spans 13 amino acids. The DNA of the CDR3 is TGTGCCTGGAGTGTGGCAGGGGTCGCTGAAGCTTTCTTT. It specifies CAWSVAGVAEAFF.

J is TRBJ1-5 and V is TRBV7-2; 7 nucleotides match TRBD1. CDR3 length equals 15 residues. CDR1 SGHTA and CDR2 FQGNSA come from the germline V gene. Trimming cost V 8 bases and J 4 bases; bases outside gene matches: 11. The CDR3 coding sequence is TGTGCCAGCCCCTGGCACAGGGGTGAAAATCAGCCCCAGCATTTT. It specifies CASPWHRGENQPQHF. The whole variable domain, filled in from reference TRBV7-2 and TRBJ1-5, reads GAGVSQSPSNKVTEKGKDVELRCDPISGHTALYWYRQSLGQGLEFLIYFQGNSAPDKSGLPSDRFSAERTGGSVSTLTIQRTQQEDSAVYLCASPWHRGENQPQHFGDGTRLSIL.

The chain carries TRBV15 and TRBJ2-1, with 10 nucleotides matching TRBD2. V lost 3 bases to trimming and J lost 8 bases; unmatched junction nucleotides: 7. The CDR3 loop spans 15 amino acids. Germline V CDR1 and CDR2: LNHNV, YYDKDF (reference sequence). This CDR3 is CATSSGLAGVYEQFF. The CDR3, as DNA: TGTGCCACCAGCAGTGGGCTAGCGGGAGTCTATGAGCAGTTCTTC. Complete variable domain (other parts from reference TRBV15 and TRBJ2-1): DAMVIQNPRYQVTQFGKPVTLSCSQTLNHNVMYWYQQKSSQAPKLLFHYYDKDFNNEADTPDNFQSRRPNTSFCFLDIRSPGLGDTAMYLCATSSGLAGVYEQFFGPGTRLTVL.

The V and J genes are TRBV3-1 (or the pseudogene TRBV3-2) and TRBJ2-7; TRBD2 aligns across 11 bases. J gave up 4 bases and V 4 bases, and 6 bases lay outside the gene matches. The germline V gene has CDR1 LGHDT and CDR2 YNNKEL (reference sequence). This CDR3 is built from 15 residues. Here the CDR3 DNA reads TGTGCCAGCAGCCCTAGCGGGGGGCCTGAATACGAGCAGTACTTC. Translated, it gives CASSPSGGPEYEQYF.

This clone appeared a single time. This chain connects TRBV5-8 to TRBJ1-2, with D hard to call. Trimming cost V 4 bases and J 4 bases, with 14 bases left between them. The CDR3 covers 14 residues. Germline loops: CDR1 SGHTS, CDR2 YDEGEE. This CDR3 reads CASSNPTIFYGYTF. CDR3 DNA: TGTGCCAGCAGCAACCCAACAATCTTCTATGGCTACACCTTC.